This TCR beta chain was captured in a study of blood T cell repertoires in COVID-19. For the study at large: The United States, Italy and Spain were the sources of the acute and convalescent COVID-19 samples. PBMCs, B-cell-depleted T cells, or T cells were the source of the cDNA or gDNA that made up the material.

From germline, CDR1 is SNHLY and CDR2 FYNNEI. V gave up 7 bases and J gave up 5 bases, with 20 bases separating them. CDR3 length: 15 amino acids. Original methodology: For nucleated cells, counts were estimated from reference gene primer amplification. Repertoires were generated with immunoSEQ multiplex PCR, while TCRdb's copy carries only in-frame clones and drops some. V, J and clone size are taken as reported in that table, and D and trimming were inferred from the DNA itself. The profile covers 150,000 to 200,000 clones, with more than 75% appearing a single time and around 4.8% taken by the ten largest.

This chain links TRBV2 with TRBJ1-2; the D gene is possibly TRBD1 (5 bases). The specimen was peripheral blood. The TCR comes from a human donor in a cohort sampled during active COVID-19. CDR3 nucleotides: TGTGCCAGCACTACGATGGGACGCGGGACGTATGGCTACACCTTC. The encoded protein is CASTTMGRGTYGYTF.